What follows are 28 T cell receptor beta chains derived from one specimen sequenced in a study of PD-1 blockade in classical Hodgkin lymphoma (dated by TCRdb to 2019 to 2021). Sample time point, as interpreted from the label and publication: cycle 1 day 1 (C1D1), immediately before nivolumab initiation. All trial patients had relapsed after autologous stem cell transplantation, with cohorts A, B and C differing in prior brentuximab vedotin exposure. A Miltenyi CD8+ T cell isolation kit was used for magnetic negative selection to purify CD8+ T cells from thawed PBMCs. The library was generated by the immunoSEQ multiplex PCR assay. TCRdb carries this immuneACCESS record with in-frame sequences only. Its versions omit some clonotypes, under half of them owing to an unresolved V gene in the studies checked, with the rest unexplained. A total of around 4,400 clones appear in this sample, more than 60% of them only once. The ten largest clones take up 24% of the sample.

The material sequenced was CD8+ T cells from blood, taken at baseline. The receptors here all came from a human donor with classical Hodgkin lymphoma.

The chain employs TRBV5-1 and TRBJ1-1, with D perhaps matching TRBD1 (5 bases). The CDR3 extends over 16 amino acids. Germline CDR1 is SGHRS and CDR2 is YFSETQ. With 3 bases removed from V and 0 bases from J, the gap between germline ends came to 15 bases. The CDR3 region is CASSSGGSRLNTEAFF. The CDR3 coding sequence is TGCGCCAGCAGCTCCGGGGGGTCCCGGTTGAACACTGAAGCTTTCTTT.

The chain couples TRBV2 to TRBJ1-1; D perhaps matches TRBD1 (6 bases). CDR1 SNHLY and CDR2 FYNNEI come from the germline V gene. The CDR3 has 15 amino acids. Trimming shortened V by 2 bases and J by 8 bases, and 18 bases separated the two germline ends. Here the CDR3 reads CASSELPIRGTEAFF. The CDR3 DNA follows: TGTGCCAGCAGTGAACTTCCGATTCGTGGGACAGAAGCTTTCTTT.

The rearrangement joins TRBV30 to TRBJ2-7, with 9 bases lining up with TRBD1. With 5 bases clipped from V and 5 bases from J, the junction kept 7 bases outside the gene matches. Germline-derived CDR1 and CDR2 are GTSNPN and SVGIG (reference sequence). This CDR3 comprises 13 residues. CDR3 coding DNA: TGTGCCTGGGCTACGGGACAGGGAGACGAGCAGTACTTC. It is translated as CAWATGQGDEQYF.

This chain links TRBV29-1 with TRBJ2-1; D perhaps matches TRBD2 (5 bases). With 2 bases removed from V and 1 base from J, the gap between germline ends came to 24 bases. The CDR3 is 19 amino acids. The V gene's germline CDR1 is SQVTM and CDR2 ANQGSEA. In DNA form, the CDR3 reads TGCAGCGTTGAACCCAGACTAAAGGACCCCCCTCCTTCCTACAATGAGCAGTTCTTC. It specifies CSVEPRLKDPPPSYNEQFF.

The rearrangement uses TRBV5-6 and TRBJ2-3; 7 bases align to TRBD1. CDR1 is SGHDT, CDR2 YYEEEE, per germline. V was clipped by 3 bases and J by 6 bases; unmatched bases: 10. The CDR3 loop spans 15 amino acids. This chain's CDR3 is CASSSLWTGRDTQYF. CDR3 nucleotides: TGTGCCAGCAGCTCACTTTGGACAGGACGTGATACGCAGTATTTT. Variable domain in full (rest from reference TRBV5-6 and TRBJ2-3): DAGVTQSPTHLIKTRGQQVTLRCSPKSGHDTVSWYQQALGQGPQFIFQYYEEEERQRGNFPDRFSGHQFPNYSSELNVNALLLGDSALYLCASSSLWTGRDTQYFGPGTRLTVL.

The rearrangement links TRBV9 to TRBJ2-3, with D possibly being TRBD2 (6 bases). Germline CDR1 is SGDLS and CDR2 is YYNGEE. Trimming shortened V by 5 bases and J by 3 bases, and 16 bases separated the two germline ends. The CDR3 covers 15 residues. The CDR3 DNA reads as TGTGCCAGCAGTCTCGGGGGAAGTAGTACAGATACGCAGTATTTT. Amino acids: CASSLGGSSTDTQYF. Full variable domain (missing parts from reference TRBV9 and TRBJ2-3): DSGVTQTPKHLITATGQRVTLRCSPRSGDLSVYWYQQSLDQGLQFLIQYYNGEERAKGNILERFSAQQFPDLHSELNLSSLELGDSALYFCASSLGGSSTDTQYFGPGTRLTVL.

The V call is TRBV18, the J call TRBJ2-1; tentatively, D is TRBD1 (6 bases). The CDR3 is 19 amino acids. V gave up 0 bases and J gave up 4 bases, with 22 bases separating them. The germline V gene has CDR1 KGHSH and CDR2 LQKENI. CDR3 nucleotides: TGTGCCAGCTCACCACCCAACCGGACAGTTAACCCCCTTTACAATGAGCAGTTCTTC. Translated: CASSPPNRTVNPLYNEQFF.

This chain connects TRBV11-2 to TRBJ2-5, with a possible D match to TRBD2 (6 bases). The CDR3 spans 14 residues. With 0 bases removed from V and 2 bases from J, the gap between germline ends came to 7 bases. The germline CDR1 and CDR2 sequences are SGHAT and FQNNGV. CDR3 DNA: TGTGCCAGCAGCTTAGACGCGGGACAAGAGACCCAGTACTTC. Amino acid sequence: CASSLDAGQETQYF.

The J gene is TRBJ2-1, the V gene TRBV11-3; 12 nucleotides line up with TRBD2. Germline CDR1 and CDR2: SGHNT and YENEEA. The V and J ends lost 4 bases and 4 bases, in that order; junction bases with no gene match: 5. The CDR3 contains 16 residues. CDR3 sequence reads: CASSSSSGRVYNEQFF. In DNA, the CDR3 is TGTGCCAGCAGCTCCTCTAGCGGGAGGGTGTACAATGAGCAGTTCTTC.

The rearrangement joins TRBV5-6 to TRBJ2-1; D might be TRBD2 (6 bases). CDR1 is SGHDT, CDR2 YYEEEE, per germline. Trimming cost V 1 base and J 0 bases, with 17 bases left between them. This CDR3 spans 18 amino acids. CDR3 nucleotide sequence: TGTGCCAGCAGCTTGTATCTGGAGGGGCCGAGCTCCTACAATGAGCAGTTCTTC. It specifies CASSLYLEGPSSYNEQFF.

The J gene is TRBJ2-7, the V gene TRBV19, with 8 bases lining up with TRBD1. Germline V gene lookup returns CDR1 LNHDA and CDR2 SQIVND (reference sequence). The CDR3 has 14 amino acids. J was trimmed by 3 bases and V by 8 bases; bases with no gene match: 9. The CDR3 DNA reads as TGTGCCAGTTCGGACAGGGACCTCAACTACGAGCAGTACTTC. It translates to CASSDRDLNYEQYF. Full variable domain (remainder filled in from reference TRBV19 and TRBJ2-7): DGGITQSPKYLFRKEGQNVTLSCEQNLNHDAMYWYRQDPGQGLRLIYYSQIVNDFQKGDIAEGYSVSREKKESFPLTVTSAQKNPTAFYLCASSDRDLNYEQYFGPGTRLTVT.

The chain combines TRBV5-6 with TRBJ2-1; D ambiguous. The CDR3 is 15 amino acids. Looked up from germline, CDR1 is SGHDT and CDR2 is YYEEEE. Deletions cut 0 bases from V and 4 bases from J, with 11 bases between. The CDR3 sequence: CASSLVGGVYNEQFF. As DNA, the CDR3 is TGTGCCAGCAGCTTGGTAGGTGGGGTGTACAATGAGCAGTTCTTC.

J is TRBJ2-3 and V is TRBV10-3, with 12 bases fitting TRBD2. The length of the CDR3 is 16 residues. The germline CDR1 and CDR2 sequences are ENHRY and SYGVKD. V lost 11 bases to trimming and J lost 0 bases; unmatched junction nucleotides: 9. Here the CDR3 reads CAFSRLAGVSTDTQYF. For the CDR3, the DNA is TGTGCCTTTTCGAGACTAGCGGGGGTTAGCACAGATACGCAGTATTTT.

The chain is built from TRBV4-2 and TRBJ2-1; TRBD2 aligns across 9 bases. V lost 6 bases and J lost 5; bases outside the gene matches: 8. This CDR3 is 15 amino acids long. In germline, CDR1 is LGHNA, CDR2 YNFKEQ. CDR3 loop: CASRARGLANNEQFF. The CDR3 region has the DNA TGTGCCAGCAGGGCTAGGGGACTAGCAAACAATGAGCAGTTCTTC.

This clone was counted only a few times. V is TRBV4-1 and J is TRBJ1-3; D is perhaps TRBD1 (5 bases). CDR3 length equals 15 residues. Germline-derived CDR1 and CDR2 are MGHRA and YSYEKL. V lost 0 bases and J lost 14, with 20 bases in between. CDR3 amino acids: CASSQDRDSSSLLYF. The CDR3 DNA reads TGCGCCAGCAGCCAAGACCGGGACTCCAGCTCCCTTTTATATTTT.

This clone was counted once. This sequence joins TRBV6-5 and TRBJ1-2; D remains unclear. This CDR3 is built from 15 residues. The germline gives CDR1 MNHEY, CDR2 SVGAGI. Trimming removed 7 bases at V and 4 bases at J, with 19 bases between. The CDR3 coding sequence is TGTGCCAGCATCCCGGGCCCCCGGGAGGGCTATGGCTACACCTTC. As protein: CASIPGPREGYGYTF.

CDR3 nucleotide sequence: TGCGCCAGCAGCCAAGGTCAGGGTGGTAATTCACCCCTCCACTTT. Encoded protein: CASSQGQGGNSPLHF. V usage is TRBV4-1 and J usage is TRBJ1-6; TRBD1 might be the D (5 bases). Per germline, CDR1 MGHRA and CDR2 YSYEKL. V lost 1 base and J lost 6, with 10 bases in between. The CDR3 consists of 15 residues.

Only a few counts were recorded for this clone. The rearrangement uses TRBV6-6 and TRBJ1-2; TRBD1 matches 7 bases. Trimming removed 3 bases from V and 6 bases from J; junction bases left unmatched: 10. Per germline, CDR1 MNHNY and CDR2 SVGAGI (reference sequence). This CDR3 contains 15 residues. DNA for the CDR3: TGTGCCAGCAGTTATACTGAGGGGGCTGCCGATGGCTACACCTTC. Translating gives CASSYTEGAADGYTF.

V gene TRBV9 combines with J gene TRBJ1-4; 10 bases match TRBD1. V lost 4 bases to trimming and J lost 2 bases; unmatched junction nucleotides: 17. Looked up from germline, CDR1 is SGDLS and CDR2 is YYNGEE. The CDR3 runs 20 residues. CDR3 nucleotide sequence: TGTGCCAGCAGCCCAACCTCCGGGCCGAGACAGGGGGCTACTAATGAAAAACTGTTTTTT. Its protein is CASSPTSGPRQGATNEKLFF.

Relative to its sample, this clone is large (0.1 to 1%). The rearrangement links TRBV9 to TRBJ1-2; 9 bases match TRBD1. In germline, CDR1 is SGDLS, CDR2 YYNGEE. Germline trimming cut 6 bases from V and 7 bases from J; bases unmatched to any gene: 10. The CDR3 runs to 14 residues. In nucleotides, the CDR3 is TGTGCCAGCACCACTACAGGGGGCGCGGGTGGCTACACCTTC. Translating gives CASTTTGGAGGYTF.

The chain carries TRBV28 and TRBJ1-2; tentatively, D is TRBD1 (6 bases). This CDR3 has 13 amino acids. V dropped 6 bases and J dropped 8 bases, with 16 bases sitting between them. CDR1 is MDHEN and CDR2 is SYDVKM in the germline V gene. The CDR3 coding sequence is TGTGCCAGCAGCCCCGGGGACACGAGGGGCTACACCTTC. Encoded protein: CASSPGDTRGYTF.

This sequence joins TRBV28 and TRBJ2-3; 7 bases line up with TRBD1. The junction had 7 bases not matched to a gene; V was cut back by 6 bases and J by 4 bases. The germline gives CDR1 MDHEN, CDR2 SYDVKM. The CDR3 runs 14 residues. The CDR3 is CASSPWGTADTQYF. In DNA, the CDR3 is TGTGCCAGCAGCCCCTGGGGGACAGCAGATACGCAGTATTTT.

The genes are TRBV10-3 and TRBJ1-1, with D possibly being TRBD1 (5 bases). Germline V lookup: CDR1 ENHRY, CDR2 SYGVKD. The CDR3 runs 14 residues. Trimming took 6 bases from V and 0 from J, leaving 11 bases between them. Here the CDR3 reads CAISDWGLNTEAFF. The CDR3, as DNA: TGTGCCATCAGCGACTGGGGCCTGAACACTGAAGCTTTCTTT.

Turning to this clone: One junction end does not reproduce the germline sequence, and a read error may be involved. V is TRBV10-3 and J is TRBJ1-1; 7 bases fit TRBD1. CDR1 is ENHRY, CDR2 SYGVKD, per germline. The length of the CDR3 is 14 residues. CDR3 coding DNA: TGTGCCAGCAGTCCCTTGTCGACAGGGCCTGAAGCTTTCTTT. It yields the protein CASSPLSTGPEAFF.

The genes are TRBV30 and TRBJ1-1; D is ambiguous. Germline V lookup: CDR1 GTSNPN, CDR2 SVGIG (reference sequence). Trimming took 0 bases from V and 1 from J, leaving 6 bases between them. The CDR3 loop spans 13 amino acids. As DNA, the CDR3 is TGTGCCTGGAGTGTACATTCGAACACTGAAGCTTTCTTT. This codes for CAWSVHSNTEAFF.

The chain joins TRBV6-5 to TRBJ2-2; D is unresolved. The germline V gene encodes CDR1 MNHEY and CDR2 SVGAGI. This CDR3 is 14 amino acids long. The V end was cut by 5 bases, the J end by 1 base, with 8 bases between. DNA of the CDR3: TGTGCCAGCAGTCACAGCTTGAACACCGGGGAGCTGTTTTTT. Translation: CASSHSLNTGELFF.

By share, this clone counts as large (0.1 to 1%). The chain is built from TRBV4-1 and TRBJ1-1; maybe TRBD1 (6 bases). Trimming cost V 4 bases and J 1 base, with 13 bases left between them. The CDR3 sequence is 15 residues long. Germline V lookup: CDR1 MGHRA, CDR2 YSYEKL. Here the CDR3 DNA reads TGCGCCAGCAGCCCATACAGGGACTCGAACACTGAAGCTTTCTTT. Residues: CASSPYRDSNTEAFF.

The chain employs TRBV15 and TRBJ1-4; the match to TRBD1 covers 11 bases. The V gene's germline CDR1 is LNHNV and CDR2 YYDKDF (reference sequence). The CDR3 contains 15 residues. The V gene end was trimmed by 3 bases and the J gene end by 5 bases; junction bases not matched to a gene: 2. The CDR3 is CATSRGTGGNEKLFF. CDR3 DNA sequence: TGTGCCACCAGCAGGGGGACAGGGGGAAATGAAAAACTGTTTTTT. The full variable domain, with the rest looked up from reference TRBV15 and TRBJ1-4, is DAMVIQNPRYQVTQFGKPVTLSCSQTLNHNVMYWYQQKSSQAPKLLFHYYDKDFNNEADTPDNFQSRRPNTSFCFLDIRSPGLGDTAMYLCATSRGTGGNEKLFFGSGTQLSVL.